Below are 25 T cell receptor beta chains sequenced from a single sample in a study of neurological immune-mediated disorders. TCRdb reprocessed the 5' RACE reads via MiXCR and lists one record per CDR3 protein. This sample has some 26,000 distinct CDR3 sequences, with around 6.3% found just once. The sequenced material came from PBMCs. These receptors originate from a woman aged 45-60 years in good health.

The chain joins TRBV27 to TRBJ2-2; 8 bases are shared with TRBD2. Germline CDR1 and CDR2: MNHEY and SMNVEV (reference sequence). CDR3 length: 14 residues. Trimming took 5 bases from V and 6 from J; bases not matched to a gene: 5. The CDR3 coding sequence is TGTGCCAGCAGTGAGGCGCGGGAGGCCGGGGAGCTGTTTTTT. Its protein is CASSEAREAGELFF.

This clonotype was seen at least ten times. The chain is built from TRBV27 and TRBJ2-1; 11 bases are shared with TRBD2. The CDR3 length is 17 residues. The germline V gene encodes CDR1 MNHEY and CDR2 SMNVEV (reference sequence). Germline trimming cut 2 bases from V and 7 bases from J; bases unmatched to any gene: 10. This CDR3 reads CASSLGLAGGSVNEQFF. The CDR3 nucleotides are TGTGCCAGCAGTTTAGGACTAGCGGGCGGAAGCGTTAATGAGCAGTTCTTC.

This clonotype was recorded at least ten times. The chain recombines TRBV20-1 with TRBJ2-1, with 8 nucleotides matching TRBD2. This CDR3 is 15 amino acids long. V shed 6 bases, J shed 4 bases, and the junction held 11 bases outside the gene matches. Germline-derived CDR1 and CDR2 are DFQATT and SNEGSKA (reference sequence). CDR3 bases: TGCAGTGCCGTGAAACTAGCGGAGATATACAATGAGCAGTTCTTC. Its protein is CSAVKLAEIYNEQFF.

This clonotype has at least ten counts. CDR3 in DNA: TGTGCCATCAACGGGGTGGGGAACACCGGGGAGCTGTTTTTT. Translating gives CAINGVGNTGELFF. The J gene is TRBJ2-2, the V gene TRBV10-3; TRBD2 might be the D (5 bases). CDR1 is ENHRY, CDR2 SYGVKD, per germline. The germline V and J ends were trimmed by 7 bases and 1 base, with 10 bases remaining between them. The CDR3 is made up of 14 amino acids.

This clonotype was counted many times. CDR3 region: CAIGLSASETQYF. The CDR3, as DNA: TGTGCCATCGGACTTTCCGCCTCGGAGACCCAGTACTTC. The J gene is TRBJ2-5, the V gene TRBV10-3; perhaps TRBD2 as D (5 bases). V lost 8 bases, J lost 5 bases, and 15 bases lay in between. This CDR3 region has 13 residues. Germline V gene data show CDR1 as ENHRY and CDR2 as SYGVKD.

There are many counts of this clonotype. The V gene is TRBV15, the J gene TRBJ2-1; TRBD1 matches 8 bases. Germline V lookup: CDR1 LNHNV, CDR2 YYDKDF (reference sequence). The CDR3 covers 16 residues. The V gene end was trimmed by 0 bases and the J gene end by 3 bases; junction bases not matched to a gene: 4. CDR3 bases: TGTGCCACCAGCAGAGATCCAGGGGGCCTCTACAATGAGCAGTTCTTC. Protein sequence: CATSRDPGGLYNEQFF.

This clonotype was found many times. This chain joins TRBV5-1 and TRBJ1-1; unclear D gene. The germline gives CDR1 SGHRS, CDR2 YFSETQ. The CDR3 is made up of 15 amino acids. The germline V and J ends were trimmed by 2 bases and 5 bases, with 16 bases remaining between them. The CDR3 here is CASSFTGIGETEAFF. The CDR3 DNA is TGCGCCAGCAGCTTCACGGGGATCGGGGAGACTGAAGCTTTCTTT.

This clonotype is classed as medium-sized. CDR3 sequence (DNA): TGTGCCAGCAGCTTGGCTCTCGGACAGGGTGGATTTGAAGCTTTCTTT. It is translated as CASSLALGQGGFEAFF. The chain recombines TRBV5-5 with TRBJ1-1, with 8 bases fitting TRBD1. Germline V gene lookup returns CDR1 SGHKS and CDR2 YYEKEE (reference sequence). This CDR3 is built from 16 residues. The ends lost 0 bases at V and 7 bases at J; junction bases unmatched: 11.

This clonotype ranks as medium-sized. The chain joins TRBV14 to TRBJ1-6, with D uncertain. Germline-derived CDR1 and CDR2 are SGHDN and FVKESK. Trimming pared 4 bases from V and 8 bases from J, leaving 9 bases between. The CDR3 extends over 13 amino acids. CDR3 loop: CASSRELDSPLHF. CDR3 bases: TGTGCCAGCAGCCGAGAGTTGGATTCACCCCTCCACTTT.

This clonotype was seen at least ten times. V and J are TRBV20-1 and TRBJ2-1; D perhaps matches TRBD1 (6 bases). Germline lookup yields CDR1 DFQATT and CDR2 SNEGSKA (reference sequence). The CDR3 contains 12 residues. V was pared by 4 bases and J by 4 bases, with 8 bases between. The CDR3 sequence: CSATTGYNEQFF. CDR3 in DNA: TGCAGTGCTACGACAGGATACAATGAGCAGTTCTTC.

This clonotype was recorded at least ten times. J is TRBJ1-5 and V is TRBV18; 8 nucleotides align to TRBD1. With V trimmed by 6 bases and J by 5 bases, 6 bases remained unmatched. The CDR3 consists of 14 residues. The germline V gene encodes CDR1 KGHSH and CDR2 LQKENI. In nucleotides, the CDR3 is TGTGCCAGCTCCCTAGGACAGGGAGATCAGCCCCAGCATTTT. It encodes CASSLGQGDQPQHF.

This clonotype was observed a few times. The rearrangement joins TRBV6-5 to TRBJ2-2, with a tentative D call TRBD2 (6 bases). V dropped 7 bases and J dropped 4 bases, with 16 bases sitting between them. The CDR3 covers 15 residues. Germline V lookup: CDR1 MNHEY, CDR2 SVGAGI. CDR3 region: CASTNAGLRTGELFF. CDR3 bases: TGTGCCAGCACTAATGCGGGACTTCGCACCGGGGAGCTGTTTTTT.

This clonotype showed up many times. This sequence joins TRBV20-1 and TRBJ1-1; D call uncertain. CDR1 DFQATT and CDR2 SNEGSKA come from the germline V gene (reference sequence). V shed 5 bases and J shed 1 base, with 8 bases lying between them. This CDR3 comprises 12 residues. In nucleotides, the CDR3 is TGCAGTGCTCTTAGACGGAACACTGAAGCTTTCTTT. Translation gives CSALRRNTEAFF.

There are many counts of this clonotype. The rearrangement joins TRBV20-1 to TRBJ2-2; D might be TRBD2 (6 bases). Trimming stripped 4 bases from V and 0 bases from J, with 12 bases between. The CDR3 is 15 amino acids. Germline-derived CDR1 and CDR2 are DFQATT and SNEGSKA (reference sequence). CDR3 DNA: TGCAGTGCTACCGGGACTCCTTCGAACACCGGGGAGCTGTTTTTT. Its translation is CSATGTPSNTGELFF.

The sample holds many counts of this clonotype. This CDR3 is CASSQDETYGYTF. The CDR3, as DNA: TGTGCCAGCAGCCAAGACGAAACCTATGGCTACACCTTC. This chain uses TRBV3-1 with TRBJ1-2; D is undetermined. The CDR3 covers 13 residues. The germline V gene has CDR1 LGHDT and CDR2 YNNKEL (reference sequence). V lost 0 bases to trimming and J lost 4 bases, with 6 bases between them.

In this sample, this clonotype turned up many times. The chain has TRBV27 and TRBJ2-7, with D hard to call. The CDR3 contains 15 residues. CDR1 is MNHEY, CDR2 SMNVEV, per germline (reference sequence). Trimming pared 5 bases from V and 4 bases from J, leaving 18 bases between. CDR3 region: CASSPVGLKNYEQYF. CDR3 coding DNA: TGTGCCAGCAGTCCAGTAGGGCTCAAGAATTACGAGCAGTACTTC.

The CDR3 protein is CASSHRDRGYDEQFF. In DNA form, the CDR3 reads TGTGCCAGCAGCCACCGGGACAGGGGGTACGATGAGCAGTTCTTC. The chain recombines TRBV11-2 with TRBJ2-1, with TRBD1 matching 11 bases. This CDR3 region has 15 residues. Trimming at V came to 5 bases and at J to 8 bases, leaving 8 bases not matched to a gene. Per the germline V gene, CDR1 is SGHAT and CDR2 is FQNNGV.

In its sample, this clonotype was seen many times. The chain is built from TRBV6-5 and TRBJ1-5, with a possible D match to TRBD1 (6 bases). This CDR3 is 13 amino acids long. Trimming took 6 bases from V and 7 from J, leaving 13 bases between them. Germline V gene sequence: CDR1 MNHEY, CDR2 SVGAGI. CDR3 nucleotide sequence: TGTGCCAGCAGGTCGGGGGCTGGGCAGCCCCAGCATTTT. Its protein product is CASRSGAGQPQHF.

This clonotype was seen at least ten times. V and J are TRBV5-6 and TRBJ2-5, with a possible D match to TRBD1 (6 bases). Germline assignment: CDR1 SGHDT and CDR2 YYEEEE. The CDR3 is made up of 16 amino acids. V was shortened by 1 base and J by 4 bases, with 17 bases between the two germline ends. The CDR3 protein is CASSLFHVAGAETQYF. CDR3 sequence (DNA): TGTGCCAGCAGCTTGTTCCATGTGGCAGGGGCAGAGACCCAGTACTTC.

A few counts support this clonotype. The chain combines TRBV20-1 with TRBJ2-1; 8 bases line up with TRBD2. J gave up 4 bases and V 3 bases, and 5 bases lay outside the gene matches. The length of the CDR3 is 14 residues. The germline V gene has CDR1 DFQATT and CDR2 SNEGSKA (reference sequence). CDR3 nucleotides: TGCAGTGCTAGGGGGTTAGCGGGGTACAATGAGCAGTTCTTC. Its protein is CSARGLAGYNEQFF.

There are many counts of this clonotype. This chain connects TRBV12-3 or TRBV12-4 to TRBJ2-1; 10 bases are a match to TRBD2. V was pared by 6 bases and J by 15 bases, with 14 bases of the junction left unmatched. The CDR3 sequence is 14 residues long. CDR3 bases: TGTGCCAGCAGCCTAACGACCGGGACTAGCGATCGGTTCTTC. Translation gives CASSLTTGTSDRFF.

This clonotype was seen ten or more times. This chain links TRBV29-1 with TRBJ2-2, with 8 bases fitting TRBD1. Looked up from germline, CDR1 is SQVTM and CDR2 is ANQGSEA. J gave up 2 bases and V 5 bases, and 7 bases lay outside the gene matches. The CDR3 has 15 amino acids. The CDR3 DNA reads TGCAGCGTTTCCAAAACAGGGGGAAACACCGGGGAGCTGTTTTTT. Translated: CSVSKTGGNTGELFF.

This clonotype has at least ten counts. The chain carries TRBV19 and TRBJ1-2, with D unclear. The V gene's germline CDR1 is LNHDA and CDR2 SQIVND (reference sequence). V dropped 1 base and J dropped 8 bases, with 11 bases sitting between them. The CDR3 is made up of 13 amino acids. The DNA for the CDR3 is TGTGCCAGTAGTATAGCGGCCGTGGGCGGCTACACCTTC. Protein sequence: CASSIAAVGGYTF.

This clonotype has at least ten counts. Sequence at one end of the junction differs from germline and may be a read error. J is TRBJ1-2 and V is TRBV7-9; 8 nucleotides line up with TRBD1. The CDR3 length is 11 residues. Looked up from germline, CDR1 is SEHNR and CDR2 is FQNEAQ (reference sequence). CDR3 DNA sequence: TGTGCCAGCAGCTCGGAGGACAGGGCGGTCTTC. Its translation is CASSSEDRAVF. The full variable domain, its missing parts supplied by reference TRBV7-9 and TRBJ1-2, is DTGVSQNPRHKITKRGQNVTFRCDPISEHNRLYWYRQTLGQGPEFLTYFQNEAQLEKSRLLSDRFSAERPKGSFSTLEIQRTEQGDSAMYLCASSSEDRAVFGSGTRLTVV.

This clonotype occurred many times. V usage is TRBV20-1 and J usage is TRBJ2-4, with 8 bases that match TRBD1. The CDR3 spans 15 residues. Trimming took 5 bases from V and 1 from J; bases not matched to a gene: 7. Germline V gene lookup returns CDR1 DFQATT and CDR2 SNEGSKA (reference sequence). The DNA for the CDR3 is TGCAGTGCTCCAGGACAGGGCCTGGCCAAAAACATTCAGTACTTC. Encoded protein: CSAPGQGLAKNIQYF.